The 30 T cell receptor beta chains presented below share a single source sample, sequenced in a study of brain T cells in children with intractable seizures. The assay was immunoSEQ multiplex PCR, and TCRdb's table has in-frame clones only and misses some. The data contain under 150,000 clones, approximately 94% of them singletons. The source was peripheral blood, collected at surgery. All receptors derive from a boy less than two years old with hemimegalencephaly and intractable seizures.

The chain links TRBV9 to TRBJ2-5; tentatively, D is TRBD2 (6 bases). CDR1 and CDR2 from the germline V gene are SGDLS and YYNGEE. The V and J ends lost 0 bases and 0 bases respectively, with 9 bases between them. The CDR3 has 15 amino acids. The CDR3 here is CASSVGGGYQETQYF. The CDR3 nucleotides are TGTGCCAGCAGCGTAGGAGGAGGGTACCAAGAGACCCAGTACTTC.

The genes are TRBV7-9 and TRBJ2-7; 12 bases are a match to TRBD2. Looked up from germline, CDR1 is SEHNR and CDR2 is FQNEAQ (reference sequence). V lost 5 bases and J lost 5; bases outside the gene matches: 7. This CDR3 spans 15 amino acids. The CDR3 spells CASSLSTSGSNEQYF. Here the CDR3 DNA reads TGTGCCAGCAGCCTATCGACTAGCGGGAGCAACGAGCAGTACTTC.

The V and J genes are TRBV9 and TRBJ2-2; a weak D match, TRBD1 (6 bases). V was cut by 0 bases and J by 4 bases, with 10 bases left in between. The germline gives CDR1 SGDLS, CDR2 YYNGEE. The CDR3 consists of 15 residues. The CDR3 is CASSVATGITGELFF. CDR3 coding DNA: TGTGCCAGCAGCGTAGCTACAGGGATCACCGGGGAGCTGTTTTTT.

V gene TRBV5-4 combines with J gene TRBJ2-1; 7 bases map to TRBD1. The V gene's germline CDR1 is SGHNT and CDR2 YYREEE (reference sequence). This CDR3 spans 14 amino acids. V trimming: 4 bases; J trimming: 8 bases; junction bases outside the gene matches: 9. CDR3 bases: TGTGCCAGCAGCCGCCCACAGGGGTCGGATGAGCAGTTCTTC. Its protein is CASSRPQGSDEQFF.

The CDR3 DNA sequence: TGCAGCGTTGTAGCTCCCGGGCAGCCCCAGCATTTT. Amino acids: CSVVAPGQPQHF. The chain links TRBV29-1 to TRBJ1-5; no reliable D call. This CDR3 is 12 amino acids long. Germline CDR1 and CDR2: SQVTM and ANQGSEA. Trimming cost V 4 bases and J 7 bases, with 11 bases left between them.

V and J are TRBV27 and TRBJ2-5; TRBD1 is a possible D gene (5 bases). Per the germline V gene, CDR1 is MNHEY and CDR2 is SMNVEV (reference sequence). This CDR3 is 10 amino acids long. The V end lost 7 bases, the J end lost 5 bases, and 5 bases lay between the germline ends. The CDR3 loop is CASKGETQYF. CDR3 bases: TGTGCCAGCAAGGGGGAGACCCAGTACTTC.

J is TRBJ1-4 and V is TRBV11-3; 9 nucleotides match TRBD1. The CDR3 extends over 16 amino acids. Trimming removed 5 bases from V and 10 bases from J; junction bases left unmatched: 14. Per germline, CDR1 SGHNT and CDR2 YENEEA. The CDR3 sequence is CASSLRTGAVSGKLFF. In DNA form, the CDR3 reads TGTGCCAGCAGCCTCCGGACAGGGGCGGTGTCTGGAAAACTGTTTTTT.

V gene TRBV7-3 combines with J gene TRBJ1-1, with D possibly matching TRBD1 (5 bases). Looked up from germline, CDR1 is SGHTA and CDR2 is FQGTGA. The V end lost 6 bases, the J end lost 5 bases, and 13 bases lay between the germline ends. The CDR3 is made up of 13 amino acids. The CDR3 protein is CASRPGTLTEAFF. The CDR3 region has the DNA TGTGCCAGCAGACCTGGGACGTTGACTGAAGCTTTCTTT.

CDR3 in amino acids: CASSQAPGLAGGDEQFF. The CDR3 DNA sequence: TGCGCCAGCAGCCAAGCACCGGGACTAGCGGGAGGGGATGAGCAGTTCTTC. This sequence joins TRBV4-3 and TRBJ2-1; 16 bases match TRBD2. Germline loops: CDR1 LGHNA, CDR2 YSLEER. Unmatched junction bases numbered 5, after V lost 1 base and J lost 8 bases. This CDR3 has 17 residues.

The genes are TRBV28 and TRBJ2-1; 7 bases match TRBD1. The CDR3 has 14 residues. The ends lost 6 bases at V and 15 bases at J; junction bases unmatched: 17. Germline CDR1 and CDR2: MDHEN and SYDVKM. CDR3 sequence: CASSLGQTRSYPFF. DNA of the CDR3: TGTGCCAGCAGCTTGGGACAGACGCGCAGTTATCCGTTCTTC.

This rearrangement joins TRBV7-9 to TRBJ2-3; the D gene could be TRBD1 or TRBD2 (5 bases each). The V gene lost 5 bases and the J gene lost 2 bases, with 14 bases spanning the gap. The length of the CDR3 is 15 residues. Germline CDR1 SEHNR, CDR2 FQNEAQ (reference sequence). The DNA of the CDR3 is TGTGCCAGCAGCGGGGGTAGCAGCTACACAGATACGCAGTATTTT. Residues: CASSGGSSYTDTQYF.

The V gene is TRBV7-8, the J gene TRBJ2-1; D might be TRBD2 (5 bases). The germline CDR1 and CDR2 sequences are SGHVS and FQNEAQ. With 5 bases removed from V and 0 bases from J, the gap between germline ends came to 14 bases. CDR3 length: 16 residues. The CDR3 sequence: CASSQRAANSYNEQFF. CDR3 nucleotides: TGTGCCAGCAGCCAGCGAGCGGCAAACTCCTACAATGAGCAGTTCTTC.

The chain has TRBV10-1 and TRBJ1-5; 10 nucleotides align to TRBD1. After removal of 2 bases from V and 0 bases from J, the junction contained 10 bases not matched to a gene. The CDR3 is 19 amino acids. The germline gives CDR1 WNHNN, CDR2 SYGVQD (reference sequence). Here the CDR3 reads CASSEPPPGTGDSNQPQHF. The CDR3 nucleotides are TGCGCCAGCAGTGAGCCTCCCCCCGGGACAGGGGATAGCAATCAGCCCCAGCATTTT.

This chain joins TRBV27 and TRBJ1-1; TRBD1 is a possible D gene (5 bases). Between the trimmed V and J ends, which lost 3 bases and 0 bases, there was a span of 14 bases. The CDR3 runs 16 residues. Germline CDR1 and CDR2: MNHEY and SMNVEV (reference sequence). The CDR3 protein is CASSFLLRGLNTEAFF. Here the CDR3 DNA reads TGTGCCAGCAGTTTTTTATTAAGGGGACTGAACACTGAAGCTTTCTTT.

The chain combines TRBV28 with TRBJ1-2, with a weak D call TRBD1 (6 bases). With 2 bases removed from V and 4 bases from J, the gap between germline ends came to 8 bases. Germline lookup yields CDR1 MDHEN and CDR2 SYDVKM. The length of the CDR3 is 13 residues. The CDR3 loop is CASSLTGSYGYTF. CDR3 nucleotides: TGTGCCAGCAGTTTAACAGGGAGCTATGGCTACACCTTC.

With respect to this clone: Relative to the germline gene, one junction end is altered; a read error may explain this. The gene calls are TRBV7-2 and TRBJ2-7; 7 nucleotides match TRBD2. The CDR3 contains 15 residues. Germline loops: CDR1 SGHTA, CDR2 FQGNSA. DNA for the CDR3: TGTGCCAGCAGCCTAGCGCCAGCTAGCGGATACGAGCAGTACTTC. Amino acids: CASSLAPASGYEQYF.

The chain couples TRBV7-3 to TRBJ2-3; TRBD2 is a possible D gene (6 bases). Germline CDR1 reads SGHTA; CDR2 reads FQGTGA. The germline V and J ends were trimmed by 4 bases and 2 bases, with 19 bases remaining between them. The CDR3 loop spans 17 amino acids. The CDR3 DNA reads as TGTGCCAGCAGCTCCCGGGGGACCGGGGGTACCACAGATACGCAGTATTTT. It codes for CASSSRGTGGTTDTQYF.

This clone was detected once. The gene calls are TRBV14 and TRBJ1-1; D call uncertain. Trimming took off 5 bases at V and 4 bases at J, with 11 bases between the two ends. The CDR3 length is 13 residues. The germline V gene has CDR1 SGHDN and CDR2 FVKESK. The CDR3 is CASSLEPVTEAFF. The CDR3 nucleotides are TGTGCCAGCAGCTTAGAACCCGTCACTGAAGCTTTCTTT.

This sequence joins TRBV7-7 and TRBJ2-7, with D tentatively TRBD2 (5 bases). The V gene lost 5 bases and the J gene lost 4 bases, with 18 bases spanning the gap. The germline gives CDR1 SSHAT, CDR2 FNYEAQ (reference sequence). The CDR3 consists of 15 residues. For the CDR3, the DNA is TGTGCCAGCAGCCCCTTTGAGGGCGTCGAGTACGAGCAGTACTTC. This sequence encodes CASSPFEGVEYEQYF.

This sequence joins TRBV11-2 and TRBJ2-5; a possible D gene is TRBD1 (5 bases). CDR1 SGHAT and CDR2 FQNNGV come from the germline V gene. This CDR3 is 14 amino acids long. V was cut by 3 bases and J by 4 bases, with 12 bases left in between. This chain's CDR3 is CASSFHQGTETQYF. CDR3 bases: TGTGCCAGCAGCTTCCACCAGGGAACAGAGACCCAGTACTTC.

This chain links TRBV10-3 with TRBJ2-7, with D uncertain. The V end lost 8 bases, the J end lost 0 bases, and 8 bases lay between the germline ends. Germline V gene sequence: CDR1 ENHRY, CDR2 SYGVKD. The CDR3 length is 12 residues. The CDR3 is CAIGPSSYEQYF. The DNA of the CDR3 is TGTGCCATCGGGCCCTCCTCCTACGAGCAGTACTTC.

The genes are TRBV7-8 and TRBJ2-1; 8 nucleotides line up with TRBD2. V gave up 5 bases and J gave up 7 bases; unmatched junction bases: 22. This CDR3 comprises 19 residues. The germline CDR1 and CDR2 sequences are SGHVS and FQNEAQ. In nucleotides, the CDR3 is TGTGCCAGCAGCCACCCGGGACTAGTTCGTGGGGCCAACCTAAATGAGCAGTTCTTC. Protein sequence: CASSHPGLVRGANLNEQFF. The variable domain in full, completed from reference TRBV7-8 and TRBJ2-1, reads GAGVSQSPRYKVAKRGQDVALRCDPISGHVSLFWYQQALGQGPEFLTYFQNEAQLDKSGLPSDRFFAERPEGSVSTLKIQRTQQEDSAVYLCASSHPGLVRGANLNEQFFGPGTRLTVL.

The rearrangement uses TRBV4-2 and TRBJ2-7, with D unclear. Germline V gene lookup returns CDR1 LGHNA and CDR2 YNFKEQ. V was trimmed by 2 bases and J by 5 bases, leaving 10 bases between them. The CDR3 runs 13 residues. The CDR3 DNA is TGTGCCAGCAGCCAATGGGTGGCCAACGAGCAGTACTTC. This sequence encodes CASSQWVANEQYF.

The rearrangement links TRBV6-5 to TRBJ2-7, with D possibly being TRBD2 (6 bases). CDR3 length: 14 amino acids. V lost 9 bases and J lost 6, with 21 bases in between. Germline CDR1 and CDR2: MNHEY and SVGAGI. In DNA, the CDR3 is TGTGCCAGTATGGCGGGGCGGCTGGGGCTCGAGCAGTACTTC. It encodes CASMAGRLGLEQYF.

This chain links TRBV9 with TRBJ1-5; D gene unclear. Per germline, CDR1 SGDLS and CDR2 YYNGEE. V shed 0 bases and J shed 7 bases, with 8 bases lying between them. The CDR3 length is 13 residues. The CDR3 bases are TGTGCCAGCAGCGTAGGGCTGGGACAGCCCCAGCATTTT. Translation gives CASSVGLGQPQHF.

This clone was recorded once. The J gene is TRBJ2-7, the V gene TRBV18, with D tentatively TRBD1 (5 bases). V lost 5 bases, J lost 2 bases, and 16 bases lay in between. The germline gives CDR1 KGHSH, CDR2 LQKENI. There are 15 residues in the CDR3. CDR3 amino acids: CASSKRHRLAYEQYF. The CDR3, as DNA: TGTGCCAGCTCAAAACGACACAGGTTGGCCTACGAGCAGTACTTC.

The chain joins TRBV6-6 to TRBJ2-7; perhaps TRBD2 as D (5 bases). V was shortened by 5 bases and J by 0 bases, with 5 bases between the two germline ends. The CDR3 length is 12 residues. The germline CDR1 and CDR2 sequences are MNHNY and SVGAGI (reference sequence). This CDR3 reads CASSSGSYEQYF. The DNA of the CDR3 is TGTGCCAGCAGTAGCGGCTCCTACGAGCAGTACTTC.

This clone was seen more than once but under ten times. J is TRBJ2-2 and V is TRBV6-4, with 8 bases identical to TRBD2. Germline values: CDR1 MRHNA, CDR2 SNTAGT. V was pared by 2 bases and J by 4 bases, with 0 bases of the junction left unmatched. This CDR3 is 14 amino acids long. CDR3 loop: CASSDGTSTGELFF. CDR3 DNA: TGTGCCAGCAGTGACGGGACTAGCACCGGGGAGCTGTTTTTT.

The chain carries TRBV27 and TRBJ2-2, with D perhaps assigned TRBD1 or TRBD2 (5 bases each). This CDR3 spans 14 amino acids. The V gene lost 1 base and the J gene lost 7 bases, with 10 bases spanning the gap. Per the germline V gene, CDR1 is MNHEY and CDR2 is SMNVEV (reference sequence). CDR3 coding DNA: TGTGCCAGCAGTTTATTTAGGGGAGTCGGGGAGCTGTTTTTT. Residues: CASSLFRGVGELFF.

This chain uses TRBV3-1 (or the pseudogene TRBV3-2) with TRBJ2-5, with D perhaps matching TRBD1 or TRBD2 (6 bases each). V was clipped by 5 bases and J by 5 bases, with 12 bases between them. There are 13 residues in the CDR3. Germline loops: CDR1 LGHDT, CDR2 YNNKEL (reference sequence). The CDR3 DNA sequence: TGTGCCAGCAGCTTCCGAGGGGGGGAGACCCAGTACTTC. Encoded protein: CASSFRGGETQYF.